The 12 T cell receptor beta chains below come from one sample, sequenced in a study of cytomegalovirus exposure and HLA in healthy donors. PCR involved 60 Vbeta and 13 Jbeta primers. Produced via immunoSEQ multiplex PCR; TCRdb's table is partial and in-frame only. The data show approximately 150,000 clones, just over 65% seen once. The sequencing input was PBMCs. Receptor source: a woman aged 60 to 75 in good health and CMV-seronegative.

Remarks on this clone: Compared with germline, one end of the junction differs, possibly owing to a read error. CDR3 region: CAGSVVGSSYEQYF. The CDR3 nucleotides read TGTGCCGGCAGCGTAGTGGGCAGCTCCTACGAGCAGTACTTC. The chain combines TRBV9 with TRBJ2-7; D not certain. Germline CDR1 SGDLS, CDR2 YYNGEE. There are 14 residues in the CDR3.

The rearrangement joins TRBV29-1 to TRBJ2-7; maybe TRBD1 (7 bases). The CDR3 length is 12 residues. V lost 7 bases to trimming and J lost 11 bases, with 21 bases between them. The germline CDR1 and CDR2 sequences are SQVTM and ANQGSEA. This CDR3 reads CSAGTDRGKEYF. The CDR3 nucleotides are TGCAGCGCAGGGACAGACCGGGGGAAGGAGTACTTC.

The CDR3 protein is CASSFSGTGGEKLFF. The CDR3 nucleotides are TGTGCCAGCAGCTTCTCCGGGACAGGAGGTGAAAAACTGTTTTTT. This rearrangement joins TRBV7-8 to TRBJ1-4; the match to TRBD1 covers 8 bases. Germline-derived CDR1 and CDR2 are SGHVS and FQNEAQ. This CDR3 contains 15 residues. Trimming took 3 bases from V and 7 from J; bases not matched to a gene: 7.

V is TRBV7-2 and J is TRBJ2-7; D is possibly TRBD1 (6 bases). The CDR3 runs to 14 residues. V shed 1 base and J shed 5 bases, with 12 bases lying between them. Germline CDR1 and CDR2: SGHTA and FQGNSA. CDR3 residues: CASSLEARGDEQYF. In nucleotides, the CDR3 is TGTGCCAGCAGCTTAGAAGCCAGGGGCGACGAGCAGTACTTC. The full variable domain, rest sourced from reference TRBV7-2 and TRBJ2-7, is GAGVSQSPSNKVTEKGKDVELRCDPISGHTALYWYRQSLGQGLEFLIYFQGNSAPDKSGLPSDRFSAERTGGSVSTLTIQRTQQEDSAVYLCASSLEARGDEQYFGPGTRLTVT.

Only one count was recorded for this clone. The chain is built from TRBV29-1 and TRBJ1-4, with D perhaps TRBD1 (5 bases). Germline V gene data show CDR1 as SQVTM and CDR2 as ANQGSEA. Trimming cost V 7 bases and J 7 bases, with 19 bases left between them. The CDR3 has 14 amino acids. Written as DNA, the CDR3 is TGCAGCGCTGGGGGGGGGATCGGGGGTGAAAAACTGTTTTTT. Its protein product is CSAGGGIGGEKLFF. The full variable domain, with the rest looked up from reference TRBV29-1 and TRBJ1-4, is SAVISQKPSRDICQRGTSLTIQCQVDSQVTMMFWYRQQPGQSLTLIATANQGSEATYESGFVIDKFPISRPNLTFSTLTVSNMSPEDSSIYLCSAGGGIGGEKLFFGSGTQLSVL.

The chain has TRBV5-1 and TRBJ2-2; D gene uncertain. Germline lookup yields CDR1 SGHRS and CDR2 YFSETQ. The CDR3 is 13 amino acids. V was pared by 7 bases and J by 0 bases, with 7 bases between. In DNA, the CDR3 is TGCGCCAGCGGAGTATCGAACACCGGGGAGCTGTTTTTT. Translating gives CASGVSNTGELFF.

The gene calls are TRBV5-4 and TRBJ1-2; TRBD1 aligns across 12 bases. Germline trimming cut 1 base from V and 7 bases from J; bases unmatched to any gene: 5. CDR3 length: 15 residues. CDR1 is SGHNT and CDR2 is YYREEE in the germline V gene (reference sequence). The CDR3 sequence: CASSLYGTGGFGYTF. The CDR3 DNA is TGTGCCAGCAGCTTGTACGGGACAGGGGGCTTTGGCTACACCTTC.

This clone was counted only a few times. This same CDR3 is encoded by further DNA sequences in the sample. The V and J genes are TRBV6-5 and TRBJ2-3; 10 bases agree with TRBD2. Germline trimming cut 4 bases from V and 3 bases from J; bases unmatched to any gene: 1. The CDR3 sequence is 14 residues long. The germline V gene has CDR1 MNHEY and CDR2 SVGAGI. The CDR3 nucleotides are TGTGCCAGCAGTTCTAGCGGGGGAACAGATACGCAGTATTTT. It translates to CASSSSGGTDTQYF.

The chain uses TRBV2 and TRBJ2-7; a weak D match, TRBD2 (5 bases). Germline CDR1 reads SNHLY; CDR2 reads FYNNEI. The CDR3 has 15 residues. V dropped 2 bases and J dropped 2 bases, with 13 bases sitting between them. CDR3 in DNA: TGTGCCAGCAGTGAAAGCGGCGGGTCTCCCTACGAGCAGTACTTC. Encoded protein: CASSESGGSPYEQYF.

The chain combines TRBV15 with TRBJ2-7; D may be TRBD1 (6 bases). The CDR3 is 15 residues long. Germline-derived CDR1 and CDR2 are LNHNV and YYDKDF (reference sequence). Trimming stripped 0 bases from V and 4 bases from J, with 13 bases between. The CDR3 sequence: CATSRDRTATYEQYF. The CDR3 nucleotides are TGTGCCACCAGCAGAGACAGGACAGCAACATACGAGCAGTACTTC.

CDR3 sequence (DNA): TGTGCCAGCAGCTTAGATATGGGCTCCTCCTACGAGCAGTACTTC. Its translation is CASSLDMGSSYEQYF. The chain carries TRBV11-2 and TRBJ2-7; D gene uncertain. The germline CDR1 and CDR2 sequences are SGHAT and FQNNGV. This CDR3 spans 15 amino acids. V was shortened by 0 bases and J by 0 bases, with 9 bases between the two germline ends.

This chain links TRBV19 with TRBJ1-5; D unresolved. From germline, CDR1 is LNHDA and CDR2 SQIVND (reference sequence). The V end lost 1 base, the J end lost 6 bases, and 10 bases lay between the germline ends. The CDR3 has 14 amino acids. CDR3 residues: CASSIVFISQPQHF. Written as DNA, the CDR3 is TGTGCCAGTAGTATAGTTTTTATCAGTCAGCCCCAGCATTTT.